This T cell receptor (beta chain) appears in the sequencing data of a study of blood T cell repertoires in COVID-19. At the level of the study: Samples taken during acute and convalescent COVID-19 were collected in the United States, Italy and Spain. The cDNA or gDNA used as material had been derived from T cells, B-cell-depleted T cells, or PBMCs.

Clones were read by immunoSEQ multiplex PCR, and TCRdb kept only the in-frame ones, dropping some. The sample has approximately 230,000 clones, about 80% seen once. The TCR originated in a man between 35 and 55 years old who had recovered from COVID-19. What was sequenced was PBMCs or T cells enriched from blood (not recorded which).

The CDR3 region has the DNA TGTGCCACCAGTGTCGAGATGAGCTCCTACAATGAGCAGTTCTTC. Residues: CATSVEMSSYNEQFF. The V gene is TRBV24-1, the J gene TRBJ2-1, with D uncertain. V lost 5 bases and J lost 0, with 10 bases in between. The CDR3 is made up of 15 amino acids. From germline, CDR1 is KGHDR and CDR2 SFDVKD.